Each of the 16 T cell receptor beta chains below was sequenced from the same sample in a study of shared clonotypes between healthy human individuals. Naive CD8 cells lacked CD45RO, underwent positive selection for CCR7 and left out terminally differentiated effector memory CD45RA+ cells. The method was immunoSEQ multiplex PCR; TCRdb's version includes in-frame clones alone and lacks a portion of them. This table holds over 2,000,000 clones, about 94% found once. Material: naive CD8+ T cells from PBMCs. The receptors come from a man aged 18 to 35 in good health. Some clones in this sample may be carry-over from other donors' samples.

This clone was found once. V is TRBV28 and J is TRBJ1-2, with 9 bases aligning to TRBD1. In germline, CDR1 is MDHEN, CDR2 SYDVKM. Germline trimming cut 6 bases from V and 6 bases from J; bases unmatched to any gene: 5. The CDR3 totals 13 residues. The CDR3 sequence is CASRLTGGDGYTF. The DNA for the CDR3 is TGTGCCAGCAGGCTGACAGGGGGGGATGGCTACACCTTC.

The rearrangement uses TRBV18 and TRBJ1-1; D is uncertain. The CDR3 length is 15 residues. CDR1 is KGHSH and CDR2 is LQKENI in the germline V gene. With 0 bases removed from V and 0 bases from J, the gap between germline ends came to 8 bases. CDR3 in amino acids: CASSPPRGMNTEAFF. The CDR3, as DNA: TGTGCCAGCTCACCACCTAGAGGGATGAACACTGAAGCTTTCTTT.

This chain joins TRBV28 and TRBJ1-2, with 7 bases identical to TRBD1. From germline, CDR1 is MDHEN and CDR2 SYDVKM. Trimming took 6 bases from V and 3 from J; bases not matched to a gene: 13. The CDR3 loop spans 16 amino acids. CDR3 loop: CASRSTLAGGYYGYTF. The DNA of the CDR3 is TGTGCCAGCAGGTCTACACTCGCAGGGGGGTACTATGGCTACACCTTC.

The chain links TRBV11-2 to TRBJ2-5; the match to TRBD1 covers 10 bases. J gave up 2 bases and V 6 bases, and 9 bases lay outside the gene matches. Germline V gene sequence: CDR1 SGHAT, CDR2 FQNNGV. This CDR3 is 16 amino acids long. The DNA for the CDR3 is TGTGCCAGCAGGCTCCGGGACAGGGGAATACAAGAGACCCAGTACTTC. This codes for CASRLRDRGIQETQYF.

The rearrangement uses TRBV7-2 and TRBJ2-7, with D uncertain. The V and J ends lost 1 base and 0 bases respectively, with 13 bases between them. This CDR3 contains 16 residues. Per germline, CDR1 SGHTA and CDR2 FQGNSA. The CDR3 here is CASSLGGFISSYEQYF. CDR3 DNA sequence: TGTGCCAGCAGCTTAGGTGGGTTTATCAGCTCCTACGAGCAGTACTTC.

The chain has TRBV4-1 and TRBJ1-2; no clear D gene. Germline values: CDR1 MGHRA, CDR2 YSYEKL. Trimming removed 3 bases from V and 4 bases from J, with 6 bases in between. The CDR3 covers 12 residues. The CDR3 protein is CASSQQSYGYTF. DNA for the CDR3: TGCGCCAGCAGCCAGCAAAGCTATGGCTACACCTTC.

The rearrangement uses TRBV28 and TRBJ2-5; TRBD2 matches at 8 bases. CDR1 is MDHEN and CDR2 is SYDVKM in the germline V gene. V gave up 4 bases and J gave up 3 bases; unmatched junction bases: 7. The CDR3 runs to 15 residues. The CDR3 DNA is TGTGCCAGCAGTTCCCCCCCAGCGGGGGAAGAGACCCAGTACTTC. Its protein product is CASSSPPAGEETQYF.

CDR3 protein: CASSQDDIGEWTEAFF. The CDR3 DNA reads as TGCGCCAGCAGCCAAGATGATATTGGGGAGTGGACTGAAGCTTTCTTT. The chain is built from TRBV4-3 and TRBJ1-1; no reliable D call. Trimming removed 0 bases from V and 5 bases from J, with 16 bases in between. Germline loops: CDR1 LGHNA, CDR2 YSLEER. This CDR3 region has 16 residues.

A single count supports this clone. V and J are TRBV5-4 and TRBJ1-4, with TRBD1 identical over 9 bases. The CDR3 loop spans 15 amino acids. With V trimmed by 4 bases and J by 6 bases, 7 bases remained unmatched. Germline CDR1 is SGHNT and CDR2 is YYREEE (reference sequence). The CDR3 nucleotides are TGTGCCAGCAGCCCAGGAACAGGGGGCTATGAAAAACTGTTTTTT. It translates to CASSPGTGGYEKLFF. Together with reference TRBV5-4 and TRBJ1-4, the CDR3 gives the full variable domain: ETGVTQSPTHLIKTRGQQVTLRCSSQSGHNTVSWYQQALGQGPQFIFQYYREEENGRGNFPPRFSGLQFPNYSSELNVNALELDDSALYLCASSPGTGGYEKLFFGSGTQLSVL.

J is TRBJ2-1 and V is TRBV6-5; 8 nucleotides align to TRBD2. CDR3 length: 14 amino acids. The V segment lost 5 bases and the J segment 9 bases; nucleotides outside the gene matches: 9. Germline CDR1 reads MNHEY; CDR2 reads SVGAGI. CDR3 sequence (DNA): TGTGCCAGCAGTCCGTCCTGGGCGGGAGGTGAGCAGTTCTTC. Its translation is CASSPSWAGGEQFF.

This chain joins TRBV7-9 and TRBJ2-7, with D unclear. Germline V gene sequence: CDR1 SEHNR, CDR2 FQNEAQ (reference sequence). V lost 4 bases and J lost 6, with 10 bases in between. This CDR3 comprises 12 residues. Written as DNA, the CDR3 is TGTGCCAGCAGCTACCCCCCTGGCGAGCAGTACTTC. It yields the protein CASSYPPGEQYF.

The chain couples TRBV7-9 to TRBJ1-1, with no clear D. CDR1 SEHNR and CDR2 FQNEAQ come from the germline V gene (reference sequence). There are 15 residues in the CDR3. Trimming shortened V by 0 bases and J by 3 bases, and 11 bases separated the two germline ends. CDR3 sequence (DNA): TGTGCCAGCAGCTTAGCCACAGCGCGAGACACTGAAGCTTTCTTT. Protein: CASSLATARDTEAFF.

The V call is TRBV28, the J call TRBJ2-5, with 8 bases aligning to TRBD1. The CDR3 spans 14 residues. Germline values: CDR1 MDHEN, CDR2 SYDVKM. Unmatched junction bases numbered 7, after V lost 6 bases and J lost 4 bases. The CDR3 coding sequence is TGTGCCAGCAGGCAGGACAGGGCATCAGAGACCCAGTACTTC. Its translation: CASRQDRASETQYF. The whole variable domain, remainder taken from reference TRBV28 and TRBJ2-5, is DVKVTQSSRYLVKRTGEKVFLECVQDMDHENMFWYRQDPGLGLRLIYFSYDVKMKEKGDIPEGYSVSREKKERFSLILESASTNQTSMYLCASRQDRASETQYFGPGTRLLVL.

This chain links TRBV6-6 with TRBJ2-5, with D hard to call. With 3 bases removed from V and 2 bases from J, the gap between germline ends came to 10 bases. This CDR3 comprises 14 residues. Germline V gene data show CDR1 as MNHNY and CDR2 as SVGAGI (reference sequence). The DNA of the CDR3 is TGTGCCAGCAGTTATTTTAAGTCGCAAGAGACCCAGTACTTC. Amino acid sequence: CASSYFKSQETQYF.

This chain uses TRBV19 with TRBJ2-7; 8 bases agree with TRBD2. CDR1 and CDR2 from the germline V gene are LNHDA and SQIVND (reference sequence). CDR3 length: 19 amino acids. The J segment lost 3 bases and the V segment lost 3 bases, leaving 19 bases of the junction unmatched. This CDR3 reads CASSIALAGRDTFGYEQYF. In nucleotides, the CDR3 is TGTGCCAGTAGTATCGCCTTAGCGGGAAGGGATACTTTCGGCTACGAGCAGTACTTC.

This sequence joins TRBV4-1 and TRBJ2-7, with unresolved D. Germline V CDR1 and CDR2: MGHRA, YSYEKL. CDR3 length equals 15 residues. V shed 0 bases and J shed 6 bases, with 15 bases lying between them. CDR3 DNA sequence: TGCGCCAGCAGCCAAGATTATGGCTACTTAACCGAGCAGTACTTC. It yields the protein CASSQDYGYLTEQYF.